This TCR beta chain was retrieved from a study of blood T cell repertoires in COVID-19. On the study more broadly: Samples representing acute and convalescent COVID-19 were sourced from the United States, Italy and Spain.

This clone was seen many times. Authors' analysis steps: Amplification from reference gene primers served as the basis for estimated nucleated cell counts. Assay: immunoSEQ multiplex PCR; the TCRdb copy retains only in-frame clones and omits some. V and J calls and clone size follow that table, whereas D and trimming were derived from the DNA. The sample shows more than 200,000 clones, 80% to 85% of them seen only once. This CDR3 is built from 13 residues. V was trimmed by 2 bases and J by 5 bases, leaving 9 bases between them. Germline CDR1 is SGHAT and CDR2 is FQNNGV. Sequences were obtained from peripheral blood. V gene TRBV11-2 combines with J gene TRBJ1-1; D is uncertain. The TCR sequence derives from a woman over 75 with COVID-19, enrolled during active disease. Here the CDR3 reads CASSLRWETEAFF. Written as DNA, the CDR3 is TGTGCCAGCAGCTTACGGTGGGAGACTGAAGCTTTCTTT.